This passage covers 9 T cell receptor beta chains from one sample sequenced in a study of identical twins. TCRdb reprocessed the 5' RACE reads with MiXCR, giving one entry per CDR3 protein. Of hundreds of thousands of distinct CDR3 sequences listed, over 9% were seen once; the top ten hold around 1.5%. The data also belong to a second study, concerning yellow fever vaccine responses in identical twins.

Sequenced sample: PBMCs. These receptors were obtained from a woman aged 18 to 35 in good health.

The V and J genes are TRBV20-1 and TRBJ2-5; possibly TRBD1 for D (7 bases). V was pared by 0 bases and J by 4 bases, with 18 bases between. The germline CDR1 and CDR2 sequences are DFQATT and SNEGSKA (reference sequence). The CDR3 has 16 amino acids. CDR3 in amino acids: CSARDWRGRGGETQYF. The CDR3 DNA follows: TGCAGTGCTAGAGATTGGAGGGGGCGGGGAGGAGAGACCCAGTACTTC.

The chain combines TRBV5-4 with TRBJ2-5; a possible D gene is TRBD2 (7 bases). The CDR3 extends over 14 amino acids. V was shortened by 2 bases and J by 7 bases, with 15 bases between the two germline ends. Germline CDR1 and CDR2: SGHNT and YYREEE (reference sequence). The CDR3 DNA sequence: TGTGCCAGCAGCTTCGCGGGGGCCGAGAGGACCCAGTACTTC. This codes for CASSFAGAERTQYF.

The chain uses TRBV6-1 and TRBJ2-1; TRBD2 matches at 8 bases. There are 15 residues in the CDR3. V shed 7 bases and J 2 bases; nucleotides not matched to a gene: 7. Germline assignment: CDR1 MNHNS and CDR2 SASEGT. The CDR3 sequence is CASNLIAGTYNEQFF. CDR3 DNA: TGTGCCAGCAACCTTATAGCGGGGACCTACAATGAGCAGTTCTTC.

The gene calls are TRBV5-5 and TRBJ2-1; 9 bases agree with TRBD2. J was trimmed by 9 bases and V by 1 base; bases with no gene match: 8. CDR3 length: 15 amino acids. Germline V gene sequence: CDR1 SGHKS, CDR2 YYEKEE (reference sequence). The CDR3 nucleotides read TGTGCCAGCAGCTTGAAGCCTAGCGGGGTGGGTGAGCAGTTCTTC. This encodes CASSLKPSGVGEQFF.

The V and J genes are TRBV5-8 and TRBJ2-1; D perhaps matches TRBD1 (6 bases). Germline V CDR1 and CDR2: SGHTS, YDEGEE. V lost 6 bases to trimming and J lost 4 bases, with 20 bases between them. This CDR3 contains 16 residues. CDR3 coding DNA: TGTGCCAGCACCCTAGAATTCGGGACACCTTACAATGAGCAGTTCTTC. It encodes CASTLEFGTPYNEQFF. The variable domain in full, with the rest retrieved from reference TRBV5-8 and TRBJ2-1, is EAGVTQSPTHLIKTRGQQATLRCSPISGHTSVYWYQQALGLGLQFLLWYDEGEERNRGNFPPRFSGRQFPNYSSELNVNALELEDSALYLCASTLEFGTPYNEQFFGPGTRLTVL.

This clonotype was seen only a few times. The chain's CDR3 is CASTPRDRETDTQYF. CDR3 coding DNA: TGTGCCAGCACCCCTAGGGACAGGGAAACAGATACGCAGTATTTT. The chain has TRBV7-4 and TRBJ2-3, with 9 bases aligning to TRBD1. V lost 7 bases and J lost 3; bases outside the gene matches: 8. Germline loops: CDR1 SGHVT, CDR2 SQSDAQ. The CDR3 has 15 amino acids.

The gene calls are TRBV7-6 and TRBJ2-5, with 10 bases aligning to TRBD1. After removal of 0 bases from V and 4 bases from J, the junction contained 5 bases not matched to a gene. Germline V CDR1 and CDR2: SGHVS, FNYEAQ. This CDR3 has 16 residues. The CDR3 bases are TGTGCCAGCAGCTTAGCCTACGACAGGGGGCGAGAGACCCAGTACTTC. It specifies CASSLAYDRGRETQYF.

The rearrangement joins TRBV25-1 to TRBJ1-1; D is uncertain. Germline V CDR1 and CDR2: MGHDK, SYGVNS. The CDR3 is 14 residues long. Between the trimmed V and J ends, which lost 2 bases and 0 bases, there was a span of 7 bases. The CDR3 reads CASSELVVNTEAFF. As DNA, the CDR3 is TGTGCCAGCAGTGAACTGGTTGTGAACACTGAAGCTTTCTTT.

There are a few counts of this clonotype. The chain links TRBV5-1 to TRBJ2-7; 8 bases align to TRBD2. This CDR3 has 15 amino acids. V gave up 4 bases and J gave up 9 bases; unmatched junction bases: 15. CDR1 SGHRS and CDR2 YFSETQ come from the germline V gene. Here the CDR3 reads CASSPWGSGSLPQYF. DNA for the CDR3: TGCGCCAGCAGCCCCTGGGGCAGCGGGAGTCTTCCGCAGTACTTC.